This TCR beta chain came from a study of vaccination and CD4 T cells after COVID-19. Stated treatment: approximately 9-day PBMC culture with coronavirus spike peptide pools or control peptides (ViraFEST assay). Ahead of the COVID-19 pandemic (2011-2018), the CD4+ T cells of the unexposed donor were collected. Per well, 2 million or so PBMCs were cultured in the presence of about 9.2 IU/ml IL-2 and around 11 ug/ml peptide pools. Details on this clonotype: The antigen is unknown.

Sequencing of the DNA from cultured CD4+ T cells was carried out with the Oncomine TCR Beta short-read assay. Genomic DNA extraction was carried out from cultured CD4+ T cells. In TCRdb, the PCR reads were re-called with MiXCR into one record per CDR3 protein. The sample carries 9,900 or so distinct CDR3 sequences, about 44% recorded once. The CDR3 is made up of 14 amino acids. CDR1 is DFQATT, CDR2 SNEGSKA, per germline (reference sequence). Trimming removed 0 bases at V and 7 bases at J, with 16 bases between. This receptor was taken from a human donor in good health. Material: CD4+ T cells from blood, cultured in vitro. The rearrangement links TRBV20-1 to TRBJ2-7; TRBD1 might be the D (5 bases). Here the CDR3 reads CSARDAAGRWEQYF. CDR3 coding DNA: TGCAGTGCTAGAGACGCCGCAGGGCGGTGGGAGCAGTACTTC.